This T cell receptor (beta chain) was found in a study of shared clonotypes between healthy human individuals. The V end was cut by 0 bases, the J end by 2 bases, with 7 bases between. The CDR3 has 14 residues. Per the germline V gene, CDR1 is SGHTA and CDR2 is FQGNSA. Clones were sequenced by immunoSEQ multiplex PCR, and TCRdb holds only the in-frame ones, with some missing. The sample consists of approximately 2,200,000 clones, 85% to 95% of them appearing once. Terminally differentiated effector memory CD45RA+ cells were excluded from the naive CD8 cells, which were CD45RO-negative and positively selected for CCR7.

This chain uses TRBV7-2 with TRBJ1-2; TRBD1 is a possible D gene (5 bases). The TCR was taken from a man aged 18 to 30 in good health. Some clones in this sample may be carry-over from other donors' samples. The sample comprised naive CD8+ T cells from PBMCs. CDR3: CASSLAEGNYGYTF. CDR3 nucleotide sequence: TGTGCCAGCAGCTTAGCTGAGGGGAACTATGGCTACACCTTC. Based on the CDR3 plus reference TRBV7-2 and TRBJ1-2, the full variable domain is GAGVSQSPSNKVTEKGKDVELRCDPISGHTALYWYRQSLGQGLEFLIYFQGNSAPDKSGLPSDRFSAERTGGSVSTLTIQRTQQEDSAVYLCASSLAEGNYGYTFGSGTRLTVV.